The 3 T cell receptor beta chains given below trace back to one sample, sequenced in a study of T cell responses to AZD1222 COVID-19 vaccine. Repertoires were generated with immunoSEQ multiplex PCR, while TCRdb's copy carries only in-frame clones and drops some. The table has about 270,000 clones, 94% seen once; the top ten hold roughly 0.5%. The sample was peripheral blood, taken 28 days after the second AZD1222 dose. The receptors shown here come from an adult who received the AZD1222 COVID-19 vaccine.

The chain links TRBV28 to TRBJ1-2; possibly TRBD1 for D (6 bases). The CDR3 consists of 13 residues. V was trimmed by 8 bases and J by 6 bases, leaving 16 bases between them. Germline assignment: CDR1 MDHEN and CDR2 SYDVKM. CDR3 loop: CASLLGGANGYTF. The CDR3 DNA reads TGTGCCAGCCTCTTAGGGGGGGCGAATGGCTACACCTTC.

J is TRBJ2-3 and V is TRBV3-1 (or the pseudogene TRBV3-2); D may be TRBD2 (5 bases). V shed 6 bases and J shed 8 bases, with 18 bases lying between them. CDR3 size: 14 residues. Germline-derived CDR1 and CDR2 are LGHDT and YNNKEL (reference sequence). The CDR3 spells CASSLPVEAGTQYF. The CDR3 DNA sequence: TGTGCCAGCAGTTTGCCTGTAGAGGCGGGTACGCAGTATTTT.

The chain is built from TRBV19 and TRBJ1-2; perhaps TRBD1 as D (6 bases). The CDR3 contains 14 residues. The V gene's germline CDR1 is LNHDA and CDR2 SQIVND (reference sequence). Between the trimmed V and J ends, which lost 3 bases and 5 bases, there was a span of 13 bases. The CDR3 here is CASSIQGPLYGYTF. The CDR3 nucleotides read TGTGCCAGTAGTATCCAGGGGCCTTTATATGGCTACACCTTC.